Listed below are T cell receptor beta chains from one sample, sequenced in a study of shared clonotypes between healthy human individuals. Only in-frame clones appear in the TCRdb table, and some are missing; sequencing was by immunoSEQ multiplex PCR. The data show 1,400,000 or so clones, roughly 98.5% seen once. The sequencing sample was made of naive CD4+ T cells sorted from blood. These receptors were obtained from a man aged 25-45 years in good health. Each CDR3 is given with its conserved first and last residue. Fields, in order: clone size, D gene, J gene, V gene, CDR3 DNA, CDR3 protein. A D gene is named only where the DNA matches it firmly. Part of the rows lack a size; the others show once, few, many or a class for expanded clones.

>NA|TRBD2|TRBJ2-2|TRBV2
TGTGCCAGCAAAGGGCTAGCGGCGAACACCGGGGAGCTGTTTTTT
CASKGLAANTGELFF
>NA|NA|TRBJ1-3|TRBV29-1
TGCAGCGGCCGGGGAAATGGAAACACCATATATTTT
CSGRGNGNTIYF
>once|NA|TRBJ1-1|TRBV5-4
TGTGCCAGCAGCGGCCGTAGAGGGGGGAACACTGAAGCTTTCTTT
CASSGRRGGNTEAFF
>NA|NA|TRBJ2-1|TRBV7-2
TGTGCCAGCAGCCCGGGACGGAGCTCCTACAATGAGCAGTTCTTC
CASSPGRSSYNEQFF
>NA|TRBD1|TRBJ1-4|TRBV7-9
TGTGCCAGCAGCCCACCGGGACAGGAAAATGAAAAACTGTTTTTT
CASSPPGQENEKLFF
>NA|NA|TRBJ1-5|TRBV15
TGTGCCACCAGCAGAACCGGTATGCAGCATTTT
CATSRTGMQHF
>NA|NA|TRBJ1-3|TRBV19
TGTGCCAGTAGTACGGACACCCGCTCTGGAAACACCATATATTTT
CASSTDTRSGNTIYF
>NA|NA|TRBJ2-1|TRBV7-7
TGTGCTAGCAGCTTAGCCATAGGTCCCCCCAATGAGCAGTTCTTC
CASSLAIGPPNEQFF
>NA|NA|TRBJ1-5|TRBV28
TGTGCCAGCAGTTTACGGTGGCAGCCCCAGCATTTT
CASSLRWQPQHF
>NA|NA|TRBJ1-1|TRBV5-4
TGTGCCAGCAGCTTGGTGGGCAGTATGAACACTGAAGCTTTCTTT
CASSLVGSMNTEAFF
>NA|TRBD1|TRBJ2-7|TRBV18
TGTGCCAGCTCGAAGGGGACGACAGGGGTCTACGAGCAGTACTTC
CASSKGTTGVYEQYF
>NA|NA|TRBJ1-2|TRBV19
TGTGCCAGTAGTACACGCAGGGAGGATGGCTACACCTTC
CASSTRREDGYTF
>NA|TRBD2|TRBJ2-3|TRBV6-1
TGTGCCAGCAGTGAGGAGCCCCGACTAGCGGGAGTGGAGGATACGCAGTATTTT
CASSEEPRLAGVEDTQYF
>NA|NA|TRBJ1-1|TRBV9
TGTGCCAGCAGCGCAATCCGGGCCTCTGAAGCTTTCTTT
CASSAIRASEAFF
>NA|NA|TRBJ1-4|TRBV6-6
TGTGCCAGCAGTTTGGCAAGAGCTAAACTGTTTTTT
CASSLARAKLFF
>NA|TRBD1|TRBJ2-3|TRBV11-3
TGTGCCAGCAGCGCACAGGGGGCCCTCACAGATACGCAGTATTTT
CASSAQGALTDTQYF
>NA|NA|TRBJ1-1|TRBV7-2
TGTGCCAGCAGCTTAAGTAGTCAGAACACTGAAGCTTTCTTT
CASSLSSQNTEAFF
>NA|NA|TRBJ2-1|TRBV11-2
TGTGCCAGCAGCCTACAGGGCAATGAGCAGTTCTTC
CASSLQGNEQFF
>NA|NA|TRBJ2-5|TRBV11-2
TGTGCCAGCAGCTCCCGCCCTACGGGGCAAGAGACCCAGTACTTC
CASSSRPTGQETQYF
>NA|TRBD2|TRBJ2-2|TRBV7-9
TGTGCCAGCAGCCTTGGTAGCGGGACCACCGGGGAGCTGTTTTTT
CASSLGSGTTGELFF
>NA|NA|TRBJ1-2|TRBV18
TGTGCCAGCTCGCAAAGCGTCTATGGCTACACCTTC
CASSQSVYGYTF
>NA|TRBD1|TRBJ1-1|TRBV6-5
TGTGCCAGCACCCCAGACAGGGGGAACACTGAAGCTTTCTTT
CASTPDRGNTEAFF
>NA|NA|TRBJ1-1|TRBV28
TGTGCCAGCAGTTTGGGGGCTAAACCGGACACTGAAGCTTTCTTT
CASSLGAKPDTEAFF
>NA|TRBD2|TRBJ2-1|TRBV5-1
TGCGCCAGCAGCCCTGGCGGGAGGGCCGACAATGAGCAGTTCTTC
CASSPGGRADNEQFF
>once|NA|TRBJ1-2|TRBV25-1
TGTGCCAGCAGTGAATACGGGCTGGGCTACACCTTC
CASSEYGLGYTF
>NA|TRBD2|TRBJ2-7|TRBV4-2
TGTGCCAGCAGCCAACTAGCGGGAGGGCTCTCCTACGAGCAGTACTTC
CASSQLAGGLSYEQYF
>NA|NA|TRBJ2-1|TRBV6-1
TGTGCCAGCAGTGATGGCCGCGGAGGTCAGTTCTTC
CASSDGRGGQFF
>NA|TRBD1|TRBJ2-5|TRBV6-1
TGTGCCAGCAGACGACAGGGGGTTGGACAAGAGACCCAGTACTTC
CASRRQGVGQETQYF
>NA|NA|TRBJ1-2|TRBV18
TGTGCCAGCTCACCCATCTCGACAGCTGGCTACACCTTC
CASSPISTAGYTF
>NA|NA|TRBJ2-1|TRBV28
TGTGCCAGCAGGTCGAACAGTGTTGGTGAGCAGTTCTTC
CASRSNSVGEQFF
>once|NA|TRBJ2-7|TRBV19
TGTGCCAGTAGACGTAGCGGAACCTCCTACGAGCAGTACTTC
CASRRSGTSYEQYF
>NA|NA|TRBJ1-5|TRBV6-6
TGTGCCAGCAGTTACCGGACAGACTATAGCAATCAGCCCCAGCATTTT
CASSYRTDYSNQPQHF
>NA|TRBD1|TRBJ2-7|TRBV29-1
TGCAGCGTTGGTCAGGGGGCGGGAGAGCAGTACTTC
CSVGQGAGEQYF
>NA|TRBD1|TRBJ1-1|TRBV5-4
TGTGCCAGCAGCCAGGGACAGGGGGCGAGGATGGACACTGAAGCTTTCTTT
CASSQGQGARMDTEAFF
>NA|NA|TRBJ2-4|TRBV2
TGTGCCAGCAGGGGTGGGCAGCTAGCCAAAAACATTCAGTACTTC
CASRGGQLAKNIQYF
>NA|TRBD2|TRBJ2-1|TRBV15
TGTGCCACCAGCAGTACGGGAGGGGCGTACAATGAGCAGTTCTTC
CATSSTGGAYNEQFF
>NA|NA|TRBJ1-1|TRBV6-1
TGTGCCACCAGGAGAACAGGGAAGACTGAAGCTTTCTTT
CATRRTGKTEAFF
>NA|NA|TRBJ2-1|TRBV4-2
TGTGCCAGCAGCCAACTACACTACAATGAGCAGTTCTTC
CASSQLHYNEQFF
>NA|TRBD1|TRBJ2-7|TRBV10-3
TGTGCCATCAGTGACGGGACAGGAGGCTACGAGCAGTACTTC
CAISDGTGGYEQYF
>NA|NA|TRBJ2-2|TRBV10-3
TGTGCCATCAGGGGTAAAACCGGGGAGCTGTTTTTT
CAIRGKTGELFF
>NA|NA|TRBJ1-2|TRBV6-5
TGTGCCAGCAGTTACGGGAAGGGTAACTATGGCTACACCTTC
CASSYGKGNYGYTF
>once|TRBD1|TRBJ2-7|TRBV28
TGTGCCAGCAGTTTGGACAGGGTGGTCTACGAGCAGTACTTC
CASSLDRVVYEQYF
>NA|NA|TRBJ2-1|TRBV7-9
TGTGCCGTAGGCAATGAGCAGTTCTTC
CAVGNEQFF
>once|TRBD2|TRBJ2-1|TRBV5-1
TGCGCCAGCAGACTAGCGGGAGTGGGTGAGCAGTTCTTC
CASRLAGVGEQFF
>NA|NA|TRBJ2-7|TRBV7-9
TGTGCCAGCAGCTTCAACAATGGCGAGCAGTACTTC
CASSFNNGEQYF
>NA|NA|TRBJ1-4|TRBV2
TGTGCCAGCAGGGGCTCAGGGTTTAATGAAAAACTGTTTTTT
CASRGSGFNEKLFF
>NA|NA|TRBJ2-7|TRBV13
TGTGCCAGCAGCTTAGCGGGTGCACACTCCTACGAGCAGTACTTC
CASSLAGAHSYEQYF
>NA|NA|TRBJ2-1|TRBV10-1
TGCGCCAGCAGTACTGGCCCCGTAGATGAGCAGTTCTTC
CASSTGPVDEQFF
>NA|NA|TRBJ2-7|TRBV19
TGTGCCAGTAGTTCCAGCCGACAGGTGAAATCCTACGAGCAGTACTTC
CASSSSRQVKSYEQYF
>NA|TRBD1|TRBJ1-1|TRBV7-2
TGTGCCAGCAGCACACGACAGGGGGTGGTTGAAGCTTTCTTT
CASSTRQGVVEAFF
>NA|NA|TRBJ1-5|TRBV6-5
TGTGCCACGAGCACCCAGGGAAGTGTTCAGCCCCAGCATTTT
CATSTQGSVQPQHF
>NA|TRBD2|TRBJ2-2|TRBV10-3
TGTGCCATCAGTGAAGAAGCGGGAGGCAACACCGGGGAGCTGTTTTTT
CAISEEAGGNTGELFF
>NA|NA|TRBJ2-3|TRBV27
TGTGCCAGCAGTTCAAACAGTAGGAGCACAGATACGCAGTATTTT
CASSSNSRSTDTQYF
>NA|NA|TRBJ2-6|TRBV21-1
TGTGCCAGCAGGCCCAGGGGGCACGCTGGGGCCAACGTCCTGACTTTC
CASRPRGHAGANVLTF